The 10 T cell receptor beta chains below come from one sample, sequenced in a study of cytomegalovirus exposure and HLA in healthy donors. PCR employed 60 Vbeta and 13 Jbeta primers. The protocol was immunoSEQ multiplex PCR, while the TCRdb copy is restricted to in-frame clones and leaves out a portion. This table holds 100,000 to 150,000 clones. Sequences were obtained from PBMCs. Source of these receptors: a woman aged 40 to 50 in good health and CMV-seropositive.

The V call is TRBV5-6, the J call TRBJ1-5, with D possibly matching TRBD1 (6 bases). This CDR3 comprises 13 residues. In germline, CDR1 is SGHDT, CDR2 YYEEEE. V was clipped by 4 bases and J by 4 bases, with 9 bases between them. The CDR3 sequence is CASSTGRNQPQHF. In nucleotides, the CDR3 is TGTGCCAGCAGCACAGGGAGAAATCAGCCCCAGCATTTT. Filled out from reference TRBV5-6 and TRBJ1-5, the complete variable domain reads DAGVTQSPTHLIKTRGQQVTLRCSPKSGHDTVSWYQQALGQGPQFIFQYYEEEERQRGNFPDRFSGHQFPNYSSELNVNALLLGDSALYLCASSTGRNQPQHFGDGTRLSIL.

The rearrangement links TRBV9 to TRBJ1-1; D is unresolved. There are 14 residues in the CDR3. Looked up from germline, CDR1 is SGDLS and CDR2 is YYNGEE. Trimming took off 2 bases at V and 1 base at J, with 9 bases between the two ends. The CDR3 loop is CASSVGNRNTEAFF. The CDR3 DNA sequence: TGTGCCAGCAGCGTGGGCAACAGGAACACTGAAGCTTTCTTT.

V is TRBV5-4 and J is TRBJ1-3, with 7 bases identical to TRBD1. Germline V CDR1 and CDR2: SGHNT, YYREEE (reference sequence). The ends lost 4 bases at V and 3 bases at J; junction bases unmatched: 7. The CDR3 covers 15 residues. CDR3 region: CASSPGTEIGNTIYF. CDR3 DNA: TGTGCCAGCAGCCCTGGGACAGAAATTGGAAACACCATATATTTT. The full variable domain, with the rest looked up from reference TRBV5-4 and TRBJ1-3, is ETGVTQSPTHLIKTRGQQVTLRCSSQSGHNTVSWYQQALGQGPQFIFQYYREEENGRGNFPPRFSGLQFPNYSSELNVNALELDDSALYLCASSPGTEIGNTIYFGEGSWLTVV.

V is TRBV7-2 and J is TRBJ2-7; no definite D call. The CDR3 runs to 15 residues. The germline V gene has CDR1 SGHTA and CDR2 FQGNSA. V gave up 0 bases and J gave up 3 bases, with 12 bases separating them. The CDR3 DNA is TGTGCCAGCAGCTTAGCGCGGTCCTTCCTCTACGAGCAGTACTTC. This encodes CASSLARSFLYEQYF.

This sequence joins TRBV7-8 and TRBJ1-4, with 8 bases lining up with TRBD1. There are 15 residues in the CDR3. Losses at the gene ends were 3 bases for V and 4 bases for J; bases not matched to a gene: 4. Germline CDR1 is SGHVS and CDR2 is FQNEAQ. CDR3 in amino acids: CASSFGQGFNEKLFF. The CDR3 DNA reads TGTGCCAGCAGCTTCGGACAGGGTTTTAATGAAAAACTGTTTTTT.

The chain combines TRBV5-6 with TRBJ2-7, with a possible D match to TRBD2 (5 bases). Germline CDR1 and CDR2: SGHDT and YYEEEE. V lost 3 bases and J lost 0, with 10 bases in between. The CDR3 loop spans 14 amino acids. The CDR3, as DNA: TGTGCCAGCAGCTCCCGGAGGAGCTCCTACGAGCAGTACTTC. As protein: CASSSRRSSYEQYF.

As to this clone: Other DNA sequences of this sample code for an identical CDR3. The chain combines TRBV7-8 with TRBJ2-1; 8 bases match TRBD2. V lost 5 bases to trimming and J lost 6 bases; unmatched junction nucleotides: 12. CDR1 is SGHVS, CDR2 FQNEAQ, per germline. The CDR3 spans 16 residues. CDR3 loop: CASSPPFRAGVNEQFF. Here the CDR3 DNA reads TGTGCCAGCAGCCCCCCCTTTCGAGCGGGGGTCAATGAGCAGTTCTTC.

The chain employs TRBV18 and TRBJ2-7; tentatively, D is TRBD2 (5 bases). V lost 5 bases and J 4 bases, leaving 12 bases between the germline ends. Germline CDR1 and CDR2: KGHSH and LQKENI. The CDR3 length is 13 residues. The CDR3, as DNA: TGTGCCAGCTCAAGTCGGGGTTCGTACGAGCAGTACTTC. Protein product: CASSSRGSYEQYF.

The V and J genes are TRBV7-3 and TRBJ2-2, with TRBD2 identical over 7 bases. V trimming: 6 bases; J trimming: 2 bases; junction bases outside the gene matches: 9. In germline, CDR1 is SGHTA, CDR2 FQGTGA. The CDR3 runs 16 residues. The chain's CDR3 is CASSPTSVSNTGELFF. The CDR3 DNA sequence: TGTGCCAGCAGTCCTACTAGCGTCAGCAACACCGGGGAGCTGTTTTTT.

The V and J genes are TRBV9 and TRBJ2-1; 9 nucleotides match TRBD2. Trimming at V came to 0 bases and at J to 7 bases, leaving 11 bases not matched to a gene. The CDR3 covers 17 residues. Germline-derived CDR1 and CDR2 are SGDLS and YYNGEE. The chain's CDR3 is CASSVVSGRLSVNEQFF. CDR3 nucleotides: TGTGCCAGCAGCGTAGTTAGCGGGAGACTGTCGGTAAATGAGCAGTTCTTC.